This T cell receptor (beta chain) was identified in a study of cytomegalovirus exposure and HLA in healthy donors. There are 14 residues in the CDR3. Germline lookup yields CDR1 SEHNR and CDR2 FQNEAQ (reference sequence). Trimming removed 5 bases at V and 3 bases at J, with 13 bases between. A multiplex PCR was run with 60 Vbeta primers and 13 Jbeta primers. Authors' processing steps: Among the unique TCR beta chains that a later analysis counted, about 85 million in all, roughly 9.9 million were shared. Sequencing used immunoSEQ multiplex PCR; TCRdb keeps in-frame clones, though not all of them. V, J and clone size were drawn from that table, and D and trimming were deduced from the DNA. The sample gives approximately 290,000 clones, over 70% of which show up once; roughly 0.3% is in the top ten. These donors counted as nominally healthy when sampled, but unrecorded immune exposures were likely.

This clonotype was obtained from a girl aged 2 to 9 in good health and CMV-seronegative. Sequencing input: PBMCs. The chain recombines TRBV7-9 with TRBJ1-2; maybe TRBD1 (5 bases). This CDR3 reads CASSAREGYYGYTF. CDR3 DNA: TGTGCCAGCAGCGCACGGGAGGGGTACTATGGCTACACCTTC.